This T cell receptor (beta chain) was obtained from a study of blood T cell repertoires in COVID-19. Study in general: There were acute and convalescent COVID-19 samples, and they came from the United States, Italy and Spain.

Repertoires were generated with immunoSEQ multiplex PCR, while TCRdb's copy carries only in-frame clones and drops some. Counted here are fewer than 250,000 clones, 80% to 90% occurring once; the ten biggest clones make up about 0.91%. The sample consisted of peripheral blood. The receptor was isolated from a man aged 35 to 55 with acute or convalescent COVID-19.

CDR3 residues: CASSFVGQLNTEAFF. In DNA, the CDR3 is TGTGCCAGCAGCTTTGTCGGACAACTGAACACTGAAGCTTTCTTT. The chain has TRBV5-5 and TRBJ1-1; the D gene is possibly TRBD1 (5 bases). Germline assignment: CDR1 SGHKS and CDR2 YYEKEE (reference sequence). The CDR3 covers 15 residues. The ends were cut back, 2 bases at V and 0 bases at J, with 11 bases in the middle.